One sample yielded the 14 T cell receptor beta chains listed below, sequenced in a study of T-cell reconstitution after alpha-beta-depleted transplantation in children. During its preparation, the TCRbeta library received unique molecular identifiers. TCRdb passed the PCR reads through MiXCR, listing each CDR3 protein once. The repertoire includes approximately 400,000 distinct CDR3 sequences, 9.5% to 13% of them detected once, and roughly 5.5% sits in the top ten. Here the sequenced sample was PBMCs from the stem cell graft donor, taken from the stem cell graft. These receptors were taken from a human donor who donated a stem cell graft to a child with acute myeloid leukemia.

This clonotype was seen a handful of times. The junction differs from germline at one of its ends, possibly a read error. V gene TRBV4-1 combines with J gene TRBJ2-2; TRBD2 is a possible D gene (5 bases). The CDR3 is 14 residues long. Germline CDR1 is MGHRA and CDR2 is YSYEKL. CDR3 DNA: TGCGCCAGCAGCCAAGATAAATTTCCCGGGGAGCTGTGTTTT. As protein: CASSQDKFPGELCF.

V gene TRBV18 combines with J gene TRBJ2-3, with 8 positions matching TRBD2. Germline trimming cut 3 bases from V and 2 bases from J; bases unmatched to any gene: 10. The CDR3 runs to 17 residues. The germline CDR1 and CDR2 sequences are KGHSH and LQKENI. The CDR3: CASSPDSDGGATDTQYF. The CDR3 region has the DNA TGTGCCAGCTCACCGGATTCTGACGGGGGGGCCACAGATACGCAGTATTTT.

J is TRBJ1-2 and V is TRBV29-1; TRBD1 matches at 8 bases. The CDR3 covers 14 residues. Per the germline V gene, CDR1 is SQVTM and CDR2 is ANQGSEA. V shed 2 bases and J 4 bases; nucleotides not matched to a gene: 6. The CDR3 here is CSVEIQGAIYGYTF. CDR3 DNA sequence: TGCAGCGTTGAAATCCAGGGGGCGATCTATGGCTACACCTTC.

The chain carries TRBV5-1 and TRBJ1-1; D ambiguous. The CDR3 consists of 14 residues. Germline V CDR1 and CDR2: SGHRS, YFSETQ. Trimming shortened V by 0 bases and J by 4 bases, and 10 bases separated the two germline ends. This CDR3 reads CASSLEGGTTEAFF. The DNA of the CDR3 is TGCGCCAGCAGCTTGGAGGGAGGTACCACTGAAGCTTTCTTT.

This clonotype was detected a few times. This sequence joins TRBV20-1 and TRBJ1-2; TRBD1 agrees at 7 bases. The V gene's germline CDR1 is DFQATT and CDR2 SNEGSKA (reference sequence). Germline trimming cut 4 bases from V and 5 bases from J; bases unmatched to any gene: 10. The CDR3 has 14 residues. The CDR3 DNA follows: TGCAGTGCTATCCTTCCGGGACAGCCGTATGGCTACACCTTC. This encodes CSAILPGQPYGYTF.

V gene TRBV4-1 combines with J gene TRBJ2-6, with D perhaps assigned TRBD1 or TRBD2 (7 bases each). This CDR3 has 16 residues. Trimming took 3 bases from V and 2 from J, leaving 11 bases between them. In germline, CDR1 is MGHRA, CDR2 YSYEKL. The CDR3 nucleotides are TGCGCCAGCAGCCAGGGGGGGACAGCTGGGGCCAACGTCCTGACTTTC. It specifies CASSQGGTAGANVLTF.

This clonotype was observed a few times. The rearrangement joins TRBV20-1 to TRBJ2-5; 9 nucleotides agree with TRBD2. With 3 bases clipped from V and 5 bases from J, the junction kept 7 bases outside the gene matches. Per germline, CDR1 DFQATT and CDR2 SNEGSKA (reference sequence). The CDR3 totals 14 residues. CDR3 in amino acids: CSASRGRAQETQYF. CDR3 DNA sequence: TGCAGTGCTAGCCGCGGGAGGGCCCAGGAGACCCAGTACTTC.

In nucleotides, the CDR3 is TGTGCCAGCAGCAAAGTGGATAGCGGGGGAACTGCGGGCACAGATACGCAGTATTTT. Translation gives CASSKVDSGGTAGTDTQYF. The J gene is TRBJ2-3, the V gene TRBV21-1; the table's TRBD2 call for D was not verified on the DNA. TRBV21-1 represents a pseudogene. This CDR3 comprises 19 residues.

This clonotype was recorded many times. V usage is TRBV20-1 and J usage is TRBJ2-5; 7 bases are a match to TRBD2. Germline V lookup: CDR1 DFQATT, CDR2 SNEGSKA (reference sequence). J gave up 4 bases and V 0 bases, and 8 bases lay outside the gene matches. This CDR3 region has 15 residues. The CDR3 sequence is CSARDPLAAGETQYF. CDR3 bases: TGCAGTGCTAGAGATCCGCTAGCGGCGGGAGAGACCCAGTACTTC.

Ten or more counts support this clonotype. The rearrangement joins TRBV27 to TRBJ2-1; D is perhaps TRBD2 (6 bases). Germline loops: CDR1 MNHEY, CDR2 SMNVEV (reference sequence). The CDR3 covers 16 residues. Trimming shortened V by 4 bases and J by 8 bases, and 21 bases separated the two germline ends. The CDR3 DNA follows: TGTGCCAGCAGTTCCCTTAAGGACTATTTTAGTGATGAGCAGTTCTTC. Its translation: CASSSLKDYFSDEQFF.

The sample holds a few counts of this clonotype. The rearrangement links TRBV30 to TRBJ1-1; TRBD1 matches at 7 bases. Germline V gives CDR1 GTSNPN, CDR2 SVGIG (reference sequence). V shed 3 bases and J 3 bases; nucleotides not matched to a gene: 4. The CDR3 spans 13 residues. CDR3: CAWRAGGDTEAFF. DNA of the CDR3: TGTGCCTGGAGGGCAGGGGGTGACACTGAAGCTTTCTTT.

This clonotype has a handful of counts. V gene TRBV6-2 or TRBV6-3 combines with J gene TRBJ1-2, with 8 positions matching TRBD1. Germline CDR1 and CDR2: MNHEY and SVGEGT. This CDR3 region has 15 residues. V trimming: 5 bases; J trimming: 2 bases; junction bases outside the gene matches: 7. The CDR3 nucleotides are TGTGCCAGCAGTCCCGGACAGGGAGTAAACTATGGCTACACCTTC. Its translation is CASSPGQGVNYGYTF.

The rearrangement links TRBV5-1 to TRBJ2-6; 7 nucleotides match TRBD2. Trimming took 4 bases from V and 2 from J; bases not matched to a gene: 6. This CDR3 has 16 residues. Germline V lookup: CDR1 SGHRS, CDR2 YFSETQ. CDR3 sequence reads: CASSNGRGAGANVLTF. In DNA, the CDR3 is TGCGCCAGCAGCAACGGACGGGGGGCTGGGGCCAACGTCCTGACTTTC.

This clonotype was detected ten times or more. The genes are TRBV4-1 and TRBJ1-5; D not resolved. Germline CDR1 MGHRA, CDR2 YSYEKL. This CDR3 spans 14 amino acids. V was trimmed by 1 base and J by 1 base, leaving 5 bases between them. The CDR3 sequence: CASSQAGSNQPQHF. CDR3 nucleotides: TGCGCCAGCAGCCAAGCGGGCAGCAATCAGCCCCAGCATTTT.